These T cell receptor beta chains were read from a single sample in a study of early T cells in non-severe SARS-CoV-2 infection. TCRdb used MiXCR to reprocess the 5' RACE reads, holding one entry per CDR3 protein. Counted here are 60,000 to 70,000 distinct CDR3 sequences, over 4% occurring once; the ten biggest clones make up approximately 5%. The sequenced sample consisted of whole blood. Receptors originate from an adult who was a healthcare worker with PCR-confirmed SARS-CoV-2 infection or an uninfected control (not recorded which). Each CDR3 is given with its conserved first and last residue. D genes are given only for firm matches. Expanded clones get a size class; other rows say once, few or many, or leave the size out.

abundance	j_gene	v_gene	d_gene	CDR3nt	CDR3aa
many	TRBJ1-1	TRBV4-1	NA	TGCGCCAGCAGCCAAGATGGCACTGAAGCTTTCTTT	CASSQDGTEAFF
many	TRBJ2-5	TRBV7-8	NA	TGTGCCAGCAGCTCAGAACAAGAGACCCAGTACTTC	CASSSEQETQYF
NA	TRBJ1-4	TRBV4-1	TRBD1	TGCGCCAGCAGATCCGGGACAGGGGGCGAAAAACTGTTTTTT	CASRSGTGGEKLFF
NA	TRBJ2-7	TRBV20-1	NA	TGCAGTGCTAGAGATCGGGACACCGCCTCCTACGAGCAGTACTTC	CSARDRDTASYEQYF
many	TRBJ2-3	TRBV7-2	TRBD1	TGTGCCAGCAGCTTAGCACCAAGTAGGACAGGGGGTAATACAGATACGCAGTATTTT	CASSLAPSRTGGNTDTQYF
NA	TRBJ2-3	TRBV11-2	TRBD2	TGTGCCAGCAGCCGGGGTGCTAGCGGACCCCAAGATACGCAGTATTTT	CASSRGASGPQDTQYF
many	TRBJ2-3	TRBV6-6	NA	TGTGCCAGCAGTTATTTGGCCCCTAGCACAGATACGCAGTATTTT	CASSYLAPSTDTQYF
NA	TRBJ2-5	TRBV7-9	NA	TGTGCCAGCAGCTTGGGTCCCCCGCATTCGGAGACCCAGTACTTC	CASSLGPPHSETQYF
many	TRBJ2-7	TRBV25-1	NA	TGTGCCAGCAGTTCTACAGGGTTCTACGAGCAGTACTTC	CASSSTGFYEQYF
NA	TRBJ2-3	TRBV20-1	NA	TGCAGTGCTAGAGGGGCTAGCAAAAAAAATTCAGATACGCAGTATTTT	CSARGASKKNSDTQYF
few	TRBJ2-7	TRBV11-2	NA	TGTGCCAGCAGCACCCTCATCGGCCCGGGGCGGCACGAGCAGTACTTC	CASSTLIGPGRHEQYF
NA	TRBJ2-7	TRBV29-1	NA	TGCAGCGTTAGGACGTACTCCTACGAGCAGTACTTC	CSVRTYSYEQYF
many	TRBJ1-2	TRBV7-3	NA	TGTGCCAGCAGCCCGGGGCCCGTCGGCGGCTACACCTTC	CASSPGPVGGYTF
many	TRBJ1-1	TRBV18	NA	TGTGCCAGCTCACCACCTAGTTTGCAGCCGAACACTGAAGCTTTCTTT	CASSPPSLQPNTEAFF
NA	TRBJ2-3	TRBV11-2	NA	TGTGCCAGCAGCCCCATAGGGAACACAGATACGCAGTATTTT	CASSPIGNTDTQYF
many	TRBJ1-5	TRBV11-2	NA	TGTGCCAGCAGCTTAGCACAGGGAGGGCAGCCCCAGCATTTT	CASSLAQGGQPQHF
few	TRBJ2-1	TRBV20-1	TRBD2	TGCAGTGCCGAGACTAGCGGGAGGGCGAATGAGCAGTTCTTC	CSAETSGRANEQFF
many	TRBJ2-5	TRBV30	TRBD1	TGTGCCTGGGGGTCCGGGACAGGGATCGAGACCCAGTACTTC	CAWGSGTGIETQYF
many	TRBJ1-4	TRBV29-1	NA	TGCAGCGCCGTTCAGGGCTTTAATGAAAAACTGTTTTTT	CSAVQGFNEKLFF
many	TRBJ2-7	TRBV6-2/TRBV6-3	TRBD2	TGTGCCAGCAGTTGGGAACTAGCGGCCGAGCAGTACTTC	CASSWELAAEQYF
few	TRBJ2-3	TRBV20-1	NA	TGCAGTGCTGCCAACCGGGGTTCCTCTCCCGATACGCAGTATTTT	CSAANRGSSPDTQYF
NA	TRBJ2-2	TRBV11-3	NA	TGTGCCAGCAGCTTAGACCAGGGCTACACCGGGGAGCTGTTTTTT	CASSLDQGYTGELFF
NA	TRBJ2-3	TRBV29-1	NA	TGCAGCGTTTTGCGTTGGCAGAGCACAGATACGCAGTATTTT	CSVLRWQSTDTQYF
many	TRBJ2-5	TRBV12-5	NA	TGTGCTAGTGGTTTGCCTCAGGGTCCGGAGACCCAGTACTTC	CASGLPQGPETQYF
few	TRBJ1-2	TRBV20-1	NA	TGCAGTGCCACTCAGGGGCCCACTAACTATGGCTACACCTTC	CSATQGPTNYGYTF
many	TRBJ2-1	TRBV7-3	NA	TGTGCCAGCAGCCCCCTTCCTGGTACCTACAATGAGCAGTTCTTC	CASSPLPGTYNEQFF
many	TRBJ2-3	TRBV7-3	TRBD1	TGTGCCAGCAGCTTACAGGGGGCGGGAGATACGCAGTATTTT	CASSLQGAGDTQYF
few	TRBJ2-1	TRBV29-1	TRBD2	TGCAGCGCCGCGGGATTACTAGCGGGAGAAATGAATGAGCAGTTCTTC	CSAAGLLAGEMNEQFF
many	TRBJ1-1	TRBV9	TRBD1	TGTGCCAGCAGCGTAGAGGGGGCGGAGAACACTGAAGCTTTCTTT	CASSVEGAENTEAFF
many	TRBJ2-3	TRBV19	TRBD2	TGTGCCAGTAGTGCGGGGACTAGGCCCGATACGCAGTATTTT	CASSAGTRPDTQYF
many	TRBJ1-4	TRBV19	NA	TGTGCCAGTAGGGCCATCGGATATGAAAAACTGTTTTTT	CASRAIGYEKLFF
many	TRBJ2-2	TRBV7-2	TRBD1	TGTGCCAGCAGCCCGCGGACAGGGATATACACCGGGGAGCTGTTTTTT	CASSPRTGIYTGELFF